This T cell receptor beta chain came from a study of blood T cell repertoires in COVID-19. At the level of the study: Sites across the United States, Italy and Spain contributed samples from acute and convalescent COVID-19. Sample material is recorded as cDNA or gDNA derived from T cells, B-cell-depleted T cells, or PBMCs.

In the authors' methods: How many nucleated cells were present was estimated from reference gene primer amplification. Sequencing used immunoSEQ multiplex PCR; TCRdb keeps in-frame clones, though not all of them. The DNA gave D and trimming, while V, J and clone size come from that table. Among about 110,000 clones, 70% to 85% were seen once, and the ten largest hold 11% to 15%. Per germline, CDR1 SGHNT and CDR2 YYREEE (reference sequence). This CDR3 spans 16 amino acids. Trimming cost V 4 bases and J 3 bases; bases outside gene matches: 6. The sequenced sample consisted of peripheral blood. The rearrangement joins TRBV5-4 to TRBJ2-3, with 12 bases that match TRBD2. The sequence was collected from a woman aged 55-69 years with acute or convalescent COVID-19. This CDR3 is CASSLALAGGTDTQYF. The CDR3 nucleotides read TGTGCCAGCAGCCTGGCACTAGCGGGAGGAACAGATACGCAGTATTTT.